This T cell receptor beta chain was documented in a study of blood T cell repertoires in COVID-19. Whole-study context: Whether acute or convalescent, the COVID-19 samples came from the United States, Italy and Spain. PBMCs, B-cell-depleted T cells, or T cells were the source of the cDNA or gDNA that made up the material.

Source study methods: Cell counts per sample came from amplifying reference gene primers. Clones were sequenced by immunoSEQ multiplex PCR, and TCRdb holds only the in-frame ones, with some missing. The V and J calls and clone size come from that table; D and trimming were worked out from the DNA. The sample records about 160,000 clones, roughly 80% being singletons. The CDR3 consists of 13 residues. Turning to this clone: A junction boundary mismatches the germline segment, possibly from a read error.

This chain joins TRBV12-3 or TRBV12-4 and TRBJ1-2; TRBD1 aligns across 8 bases. Sequenced: peripheral blood. This sequence originates from a man in his sixties with acute or convalescent COVID-19. CDR3 sequence reads: CASSLKVETGEAF. Here the CDR3 DNA reads TGTGCCAGCAGTTTAAAGGTTGAGACAGGGGAGGCCTTC.